This T cell receptor beta chain was profiled in a study of cytomegalovirus exposure and HLA in healthy donors. To note about this clone: Its antigen is still unknown.

Generated by immunoSEQ multiplex PCR, the TCRdb table keeps only in-frame clones and is missing some. The sample lists some 140,000 clones, roughly 90% occurring once. General study results and limits: Published work reported that the classifier diagnosed cytomegalovirus status with high specificity and sensitivity. The study listed about 150 cytomegalovirus-associated TCR beta chains.

This CDR3 has 14 amino acids. The V end was cut by 2 bases, the J end by 1 base, with 9 bases between. CDR1 is SGHDT, CDR2 YYEEEE, per germline. The TCR comes from a young man in good health and CMV-seropositive. The sequencing input was PBMCs. This chain joins TRBV5-6 and TRBJ1-1, with D uncertain. CDR3 sequence (DNA): TGTGCCAGCAGCTTTGTCGGGGAGAACACTGAAGCTTTCTTT. Translated, it gives CASSFVGENTEAFF.